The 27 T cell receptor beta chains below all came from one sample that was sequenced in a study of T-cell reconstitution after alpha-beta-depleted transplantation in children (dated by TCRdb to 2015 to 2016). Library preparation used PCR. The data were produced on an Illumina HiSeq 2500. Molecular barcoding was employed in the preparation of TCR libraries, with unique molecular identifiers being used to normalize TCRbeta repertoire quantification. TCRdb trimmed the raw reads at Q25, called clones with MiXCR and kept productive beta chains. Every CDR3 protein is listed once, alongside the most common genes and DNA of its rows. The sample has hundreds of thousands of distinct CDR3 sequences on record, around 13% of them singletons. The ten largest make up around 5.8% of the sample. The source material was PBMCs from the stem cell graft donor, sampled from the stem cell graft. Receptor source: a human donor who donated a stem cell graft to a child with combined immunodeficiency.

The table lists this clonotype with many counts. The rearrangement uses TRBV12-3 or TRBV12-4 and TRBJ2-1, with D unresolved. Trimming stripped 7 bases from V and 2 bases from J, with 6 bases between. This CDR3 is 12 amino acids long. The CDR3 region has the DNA TGTGCCAGCAAACTGACCTACAATGAGCAGTTCTTC. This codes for CASKLTYNEQFF.

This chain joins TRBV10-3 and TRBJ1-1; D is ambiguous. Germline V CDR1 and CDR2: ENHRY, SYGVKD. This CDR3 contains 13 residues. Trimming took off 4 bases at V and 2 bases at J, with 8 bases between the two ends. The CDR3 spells CAISGTQNTEAFF. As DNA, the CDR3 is TGTGCCATCAGTGGGACGCAAAACACTGAAGCTTTCTTT.

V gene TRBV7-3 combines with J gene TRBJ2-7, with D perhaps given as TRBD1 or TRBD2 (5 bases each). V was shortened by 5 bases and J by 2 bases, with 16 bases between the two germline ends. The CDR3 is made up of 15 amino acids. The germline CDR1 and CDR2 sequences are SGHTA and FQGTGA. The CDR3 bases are TGTGCCAGCAGCGGAGCGGCAGGGAGCCCCTACGAGCAGTACTTC. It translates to CASSGAAGSPYEQYF.

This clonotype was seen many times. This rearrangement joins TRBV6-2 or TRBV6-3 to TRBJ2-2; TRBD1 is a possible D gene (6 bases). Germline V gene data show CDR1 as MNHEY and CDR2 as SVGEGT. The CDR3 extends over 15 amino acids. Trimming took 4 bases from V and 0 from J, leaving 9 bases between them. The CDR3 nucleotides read TGTGCCAGCAGTTGGACAGTGCCGAACACCGGGGAGCTGTTTTTT. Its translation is CASSWTVPNTGELFF.

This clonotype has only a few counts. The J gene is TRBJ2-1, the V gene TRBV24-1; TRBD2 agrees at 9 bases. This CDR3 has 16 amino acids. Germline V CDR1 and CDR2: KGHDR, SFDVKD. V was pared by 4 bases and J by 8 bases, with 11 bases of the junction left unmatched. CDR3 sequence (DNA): TGTGCCACCAGTGACCCCGGGACTAGCTCCTTCCATGAGCAGTTCTTC. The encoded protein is CATSDPGTSSFHEQFF.

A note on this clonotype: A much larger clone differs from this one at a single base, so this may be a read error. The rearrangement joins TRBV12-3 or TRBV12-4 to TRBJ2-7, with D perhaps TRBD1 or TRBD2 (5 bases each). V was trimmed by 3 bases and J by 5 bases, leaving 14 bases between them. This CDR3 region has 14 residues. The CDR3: CASSFPGPSNEQYF. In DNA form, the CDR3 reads TGTGCCAGCAGTTTTCCGGGACCAAGCAACGAGCAGTACTTC.

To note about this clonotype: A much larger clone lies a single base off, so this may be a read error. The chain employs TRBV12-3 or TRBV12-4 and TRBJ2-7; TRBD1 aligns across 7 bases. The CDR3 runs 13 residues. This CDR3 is CASSMTGPYEQNF. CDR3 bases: TGTGCCAGCAGCATGACAGGGCCCTACGAGCAGAACTTC.

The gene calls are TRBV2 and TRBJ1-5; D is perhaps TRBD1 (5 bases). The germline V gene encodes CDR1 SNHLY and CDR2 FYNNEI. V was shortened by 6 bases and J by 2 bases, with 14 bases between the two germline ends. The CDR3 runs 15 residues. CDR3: CASSIPTGRNQPQHF. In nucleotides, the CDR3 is TGTGCCAGCAGCATCCCTACAGGACGCAATCAGCCCCAGCATTTT.

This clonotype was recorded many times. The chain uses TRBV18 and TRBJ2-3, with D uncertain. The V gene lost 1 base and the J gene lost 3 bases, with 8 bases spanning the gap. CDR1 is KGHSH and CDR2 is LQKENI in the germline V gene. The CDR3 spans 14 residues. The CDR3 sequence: CASSPQAATDTQYF. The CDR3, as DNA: TGTGCCAGCTCACCACAGGCTGCGACAGATACGCAGTATTTT.

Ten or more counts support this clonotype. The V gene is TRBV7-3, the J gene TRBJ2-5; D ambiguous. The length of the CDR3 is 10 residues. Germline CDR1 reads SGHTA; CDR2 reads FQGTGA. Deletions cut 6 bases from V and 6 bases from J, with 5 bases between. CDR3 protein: CASSGKTQYF. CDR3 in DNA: TGTGCCAGCAGTGGTAAGACCCAGTACTTC.

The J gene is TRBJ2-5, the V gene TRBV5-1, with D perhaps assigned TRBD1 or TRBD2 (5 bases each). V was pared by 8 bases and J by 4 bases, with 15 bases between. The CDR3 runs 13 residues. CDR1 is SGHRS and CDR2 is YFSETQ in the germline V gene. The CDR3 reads CASSGTELETQYF. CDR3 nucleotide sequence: TGCGCCAGTTCCGGGACGGAACTAGAGACCCAGTACTTC.

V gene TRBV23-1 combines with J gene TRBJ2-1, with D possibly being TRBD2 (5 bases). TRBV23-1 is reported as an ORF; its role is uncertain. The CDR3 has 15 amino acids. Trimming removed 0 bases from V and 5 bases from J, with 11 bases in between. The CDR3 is CASSQSRESNNEQFF. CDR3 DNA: TGCGCCAGCAGTCAATCGAGGGAATCGAACAATGAGCAGTTCTTC.

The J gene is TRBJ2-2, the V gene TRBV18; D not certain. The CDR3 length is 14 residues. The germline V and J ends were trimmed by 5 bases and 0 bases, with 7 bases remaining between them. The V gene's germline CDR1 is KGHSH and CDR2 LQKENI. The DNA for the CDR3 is TGTGCCAGCTCATCAGTAACGAACACCGGGGAGCTGTTTTTT. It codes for CASSSVTNTGELFF.

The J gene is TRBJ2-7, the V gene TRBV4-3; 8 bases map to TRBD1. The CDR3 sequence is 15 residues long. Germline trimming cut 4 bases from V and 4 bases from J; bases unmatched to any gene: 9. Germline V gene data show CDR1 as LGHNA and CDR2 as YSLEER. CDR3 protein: CASSLTDRANYEQYF. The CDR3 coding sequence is TGCGCCAGCAGCCTAACGGACAGGGCCAATTACGAGCAGTACTTC.

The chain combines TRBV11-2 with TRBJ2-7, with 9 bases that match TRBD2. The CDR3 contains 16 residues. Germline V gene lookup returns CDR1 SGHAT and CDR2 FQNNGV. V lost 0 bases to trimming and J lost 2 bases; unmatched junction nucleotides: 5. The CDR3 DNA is TGTGCCAGCAGCTTAGATAGACTAGCGGCGACCTACGAGCAGTACTTC. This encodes CASSLDRLAATYEQYF.

The CDR3: CASSYQTGENTDTQYF. The CDR3 DNA sequence: TGTGCCAGCAGTTACCAAACAGGGGAAAACACAGATACGCAGTATTTT. The V call is TRBV6-5, the J call TRBJ2-3; 7 bases fit TRBD1. Trimming cost V 2 bases and J 2 bases; bases outside gene matches: 7. This CDR3 is 16 amino acids long. Looked up from germline, CDR1 is MNHEY and CDR2 is SVGAGI.

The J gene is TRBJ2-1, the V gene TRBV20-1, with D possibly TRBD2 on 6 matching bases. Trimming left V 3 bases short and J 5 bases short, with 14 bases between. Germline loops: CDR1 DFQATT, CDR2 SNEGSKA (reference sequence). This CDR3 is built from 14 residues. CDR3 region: CSASGRGIDNEQFF. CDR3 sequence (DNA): TGCAGTGCTAGCGGGAGAGGCATCGACAATGAGCAGTTCTTC.

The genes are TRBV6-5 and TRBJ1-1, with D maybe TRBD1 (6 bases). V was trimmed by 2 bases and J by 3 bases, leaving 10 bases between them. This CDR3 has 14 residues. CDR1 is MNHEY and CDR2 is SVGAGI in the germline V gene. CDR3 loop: CASSYGRGDTEAFF. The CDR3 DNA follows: TGTGCCAGCAGTTACGGCAGGGGTGACACTGAAGCTTTCTTT.

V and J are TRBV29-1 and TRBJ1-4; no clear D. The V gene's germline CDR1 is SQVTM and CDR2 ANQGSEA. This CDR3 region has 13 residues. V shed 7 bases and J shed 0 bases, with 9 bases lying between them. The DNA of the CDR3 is TGCAGCGCCGGCGGGGCAACTAATGAAAAACTGTTTTTT. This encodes CSAGGATNEKLFF.

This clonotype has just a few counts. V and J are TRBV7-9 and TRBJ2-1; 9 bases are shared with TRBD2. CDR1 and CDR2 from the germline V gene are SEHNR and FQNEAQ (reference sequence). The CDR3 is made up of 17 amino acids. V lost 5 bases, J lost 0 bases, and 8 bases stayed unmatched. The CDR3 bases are TGTGCCAGCAGCGTCCCAGCGGGGGGTCACTCCTACAATGAGCAGTTCTTC. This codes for CASSVPAGGHSYNEQFF.

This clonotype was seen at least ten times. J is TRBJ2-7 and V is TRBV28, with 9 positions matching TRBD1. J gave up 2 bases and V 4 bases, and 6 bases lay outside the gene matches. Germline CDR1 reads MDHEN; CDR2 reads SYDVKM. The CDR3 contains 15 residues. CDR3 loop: CASSSRDRVTYEQYF. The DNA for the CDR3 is TGTGCCAGCAGTTCGCGGGACAGGGTGACCTACGAGCAGTACTTC.

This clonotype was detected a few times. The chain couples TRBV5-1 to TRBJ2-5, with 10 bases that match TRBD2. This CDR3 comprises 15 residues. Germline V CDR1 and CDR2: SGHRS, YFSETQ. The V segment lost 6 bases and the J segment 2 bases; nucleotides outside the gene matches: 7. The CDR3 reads CASTIAGGQQETQYF. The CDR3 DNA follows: TGCGCCAGCACCATAGCGGGAGGCCAACAAGAGACCCAGTACTTC.

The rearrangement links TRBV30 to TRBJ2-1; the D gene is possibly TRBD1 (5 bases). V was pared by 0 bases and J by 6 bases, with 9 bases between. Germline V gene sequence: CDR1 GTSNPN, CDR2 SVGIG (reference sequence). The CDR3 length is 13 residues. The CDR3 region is CAWSVGAANEQFF. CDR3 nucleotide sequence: TGTGCCTGGAGTGTAGGGGCGGCCAATGAGCAGTTCTTC.

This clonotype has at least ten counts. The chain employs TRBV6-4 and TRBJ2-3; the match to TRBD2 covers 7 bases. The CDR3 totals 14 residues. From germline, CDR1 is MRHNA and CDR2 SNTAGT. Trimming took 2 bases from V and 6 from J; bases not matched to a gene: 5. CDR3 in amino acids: CASSDGRAGDTQYF. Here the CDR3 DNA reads TGTGCCAGCAGTGACGGGAGGGCTGGTGATACGCAGTATTTT.

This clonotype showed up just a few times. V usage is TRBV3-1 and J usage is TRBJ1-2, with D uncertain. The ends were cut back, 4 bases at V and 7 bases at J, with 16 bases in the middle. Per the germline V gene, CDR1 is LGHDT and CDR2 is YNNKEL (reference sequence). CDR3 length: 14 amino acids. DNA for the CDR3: TGTGCCAGCAGCCTTGACCCCCAGCTAAGTGGCTACACCTTC. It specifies CASSLDPQLSGYTF.

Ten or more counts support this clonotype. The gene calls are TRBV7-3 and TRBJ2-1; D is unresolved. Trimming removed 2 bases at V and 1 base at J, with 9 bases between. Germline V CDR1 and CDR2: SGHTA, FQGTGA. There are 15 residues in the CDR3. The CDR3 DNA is TGTGCCAGCAGCTTACTCTACTCGTCCTACAATGAGCAGTTCTTC. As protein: CASSLLYSSYNEQFF. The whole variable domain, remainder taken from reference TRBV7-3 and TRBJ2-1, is GAGVSQTPSNKVTEKGKYVELRCDPISGHTALYWYRQSLGQGPEFLIYFQGTGAADDSGLPNDRFFAVRPEGSVSTLKIQRTERGDSAVYLCASSLLYSSYNEQFFGPGTRLTVL.

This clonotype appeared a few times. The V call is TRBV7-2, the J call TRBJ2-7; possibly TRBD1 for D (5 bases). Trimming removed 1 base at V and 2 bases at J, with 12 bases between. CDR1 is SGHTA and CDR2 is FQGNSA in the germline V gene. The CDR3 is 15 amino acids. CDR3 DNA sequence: TGTGCCAGCAGCTTAGATGGTTACAGGACCTACGAGCAGTACTTC. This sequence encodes CASSLDGYRTYEQYF.